This T cell receptor (beta chain) was found in a study of T cell responses to AZD1222 COVID-19 vaccine. The study, taken as a whole, reports: White British ancestry dominated among donors, who included more females, and clonal diversity was possibly underestimated. Repertoires were sampled only after the peak T cell response.

Sequencing used immunoSEQ multiplex PCR; TCRdb keeps in-frame clones, though not all of them. The repertoire consists of approximately 150,000 clones, with roughly 87% occurring once and the leading ten covering 5% to 6.5%. A note on this clone: Its antigen is as yet unknown.

This CDR3 spans 14 amino acids. The V gene lost 3 bases and the J gene lost 3 bases, with 10 bases spanning the gap. Germline V gene data show CDR1 as MNHEY and CDR2 as SMNVEV (reference sequence). The sample consisted of peripheral blood, taken 28 days after the second dose of the MenACWY control vaccine. This receptor was identified in an adult who received the MenACWY meningococcal vaccine as a control. The rearrangement links TRBV27 to TRBJ2-3; TRBD1 or TRBD2 may be the D gene (6 bases each). In nucleotides, the CDR3 is TGTGCCAGCAGTTTGACTAGGGGGACAGATACGCAGTATTTT. Amino acid sequence: CASSLTRGTDTQYF.